This TCR beta chain was profiled in a study of monozygotic twins with inflammatory bowel disease. Overall study results and limits: Perhaps reflecting limited power, concordant and discordant twins did not differ in repertoire similarity.

The CDR3 extends over 12 amino acids. Germline V gene lookup returns CDR1 SEHNR and CDR2 FQNEAQ (reference sequence). Total RNA, at roughly 3,700 ng, went into every TCR library. TCRdb reprocessed the 5' RACE reads, keeping one entry per CDR3 protein, no DNA. In all, the sample yields about 300,000 distinct CDR3 sequences. With regard to this clonotype: Its target is unknown.

The TCR sequence derives from a human donor with ulcerative colitis or Crohn's disease, or a healthy co-twin of an affected twin (not recorded which). The source material was blood. The rearrangement uses TRBV7-9 and TRBJ2-3. CDR3: CASSLRSDTQYF.